These 19 T cell receptor beta chains came from one sample sequenced in a study of response to subunit inactivated influenza vaccine. TCRdb fed the RT-PCR reads into MiXCR, producing one record per CDR3 protein. The data show 500,000 to 550,000 distinct CDR3 sequences, under 30% seen once. Separately, the same data were catalogued under a study of T cells expressing NK-cell markers. That publication notes: Generation of TCR beta cDNA was performed by 5'RACE template switching incorporating UMIs.

This material consisted of CD4+ T cells sorted from PBMCs, taken roughly 13 days after vaccination. These receptors all come from a man aged 50 to 59 who received an inactivated influenza vaccine.

The V and J genes are TRBV20-1 and TRBJ1-2, with 7 bases identical to TRBD1. J gave up 6 bases and V 3 bases, and 10 bases lay outside the gene matches. The CDR3 contains 14 residues. The germline gives CDR1 DFQATT, CDR2 SNEGSKA (reference sequence). CDR3 DNA: TGCAGTGCTAGGCCTGACAGGGCCGGCGATGGCTACACCTTC. This sequence encodes CSARPDRAGDGYTF.

This clonotype has just a few counts. The chain links TRBV24-1 to TRBJ2-7; either TRBD1 or TRBD2 may supply D (5 bases each). CDR3 length: 12 amino acids. V was trimmed by 1 base and J by 12 bases, leaving 12 bases between them. Germline CDR1 and CDR2: KGHDR and SFDVKD. CDR3: CATSDFTGTVYF. The CDR3 nucleotides read TGTGCCACCAGTGATTTCACCGGGACGGTGTACTTC.

The genes are TRBV6-2 or TRBV6-3 and TRBJ2-5; D not certain. Germline V gene lookup returns CDR1 MNHEY and CDR2 SVGEGT. The ends were cut back, 1 base at V and 2 bases at J, with 14 bases in the middle. The CDR3 covers 16 residues. The CDR3 loop reads CASSYYARTPQETQYF. DNA of the CDR3: TGTGCCAGCAGTTACTACGCCCGAACACCTCAAGAGACCCAGTACTTC.

This clonotype has a count of ten or more. This chain uses TRBV6-2 or TRBV6-3 with TRBJ1-5; 10 nucleotides agree with TRBD1. The CDR3 totals 17 residues. Germline V lookup: CDR1 MNHEY, CDR2 SVGEGT. V lost 2 bases to trimming and J lost 7 bases; unmatched junction nucleotides: 11. Here the CDR3 DNA reads TGTGCCAGCAGTTACCCAAGGACAGGGGGGAGAGGGCAGCCCCAGCATTTT. Protein: CASSYPRTGGRGQPQHF.

The chain links TRBV20-1 to TRBJ1-5, with D uncertain. Germline V gene lookup returns CDR1 DFQATT and CDR2 SNEGSKA (reference sequence). The CDR3 has 15 residues. V dropped 0 bases and J dropped 0 bases, with 9 bases sitting between them. The CDR3 sequence is CSARDLSHSNQPQHF. The CDR3 DNA reads as TGCAGTGCTAGAGACCTCTCGCATAGCAATCAGCCCCAGCATTTT.

The gene calls are TRBV5-1 and TRBJ2-1; D possibly uses TRBD1 or TRBD2 (6 bases each). Trimming cost V 2 bases and J 9 bases, with 18 bases left between them. Germline values: CDR1 SGHRS, CDR2 YFSETQ. The CDR3 loop spans 15 amino acids. The CDR3 is CASSFGGRLWSEQFF. The CDR3 DNA sequence: TGCGCCAGCAGCTTTGGGGGGCGCCTTTGGAGTGAGCAGTTCTTC. The variable domain in full, with the rest retrieved from reference TRBV5-1 and TRBJ2-1, is KAGVTQTPRYLIKTRGQQVTLSCSPISGHRSVSWYQQTPGQGLQFLFEYFSETQRNKGNFPGRFSGRQFSNSRSEMNVSTLELGDSALYLCASSFGGRLWSEQFFGPGTRLTVL.

The chain uses TRBV9 and TRBJ2-1; possibly TRBD1 or TRBD2 for D (5 bases each). This CDR3 region has 16 residues. Trimming stripped 0 bases from V and 4 bases from J, with 14 bases between. Germline loops: CDR1 SGDLS, CDR2 YYNGEE. CDR3 residues: CASSVAPRVAYNEQFF. CDR3 in DNA: TGTGCCAGCAGCGTAGCTCCCAGGGTAGCGTACAATGAGCAGTTCTTC.

The chain combines TRBV3-1 with TRBJ1-5, with D possibly TRBD1 on 5 matching bases. This CDR3 is built from 13 residues. The ends were cut back, 0 bases at V and 11 bases at J, with 11 bases in the middle. CDR1 is LGHDT and CDR2 is YNNKEL in the germline V gene (reference sequence). In DNA form, the CDR3 reads TGTGCCAGCAGCCAAGATCCGGCGGGGGCCCAGCATTTT. Translating gives CASSQDPAGAQHF.

This clonotype was counted between two and nine times. V is TRBV20-1 and J is TRBJ2-5, with TRBD1 matching 8 bases. Germline CDR1 reads DFQATT; CDR2 reads SNEGSKA (reference sequence). CDR3 length equals 15 residues. J was trimmed by 4 bases and V by 6 bases; bases with no gene match: 13. CDR3 nucleotide sequence: TGCAGTGCCCAAGTACAGGGGGAGTTCGGAGAGACCCAGTACTTC. Translation: CSAQVQGEFGETQYF.

V gene TRBV4-3 combines with J gene TRBJ2-1; TRBD2 is a possible D gene (5 bases). The germline CDR1 and CDR2 sequences are LGHNA and YSLEER. CDR3 length: 13 amino acids. The germline V and J ends were trimmed by 0 bases and 9 bases, with 9 bases remaining between them. CDR3 DNA: TGCGCCAGCAGCCAAGATATGGCGGGTGAGCAGTTCTTC. It yields the protein CASSQDMAGEQFF.

The chain uses TRBV20-1 and TRBJ1-1, with no clear D. The germline V gene has CDR1 DFQATT and CDR2 SNEGSKA (reference sequence). The CDR3 runs to 14 residues. Between the trimmed V and J ends, which lost 5 bases and 0 bases, there was a span of 13 bases. CDR3 DNA: TGCAGTGCTCCAAAGGAGAGCCTGAACACTGAAGCTTTCTTT. Its protein product is CSAPKESLNTEAFF.

There are a few counts of this clonotype. This chain uses TRBV4-2 with TRBJ2-5; 16 nucleotides line up with TRBD2. This CDR3 is built from 18 residues. Germline V lookup: CDR1 LGHNA, CDR2 YNFKEQ. The junction had 6 bases not matched to a gene; V was cut back by 4 bases and J by 1 base. This chain's CDR3 is CASSPRGTSGGAQETQYF. The CDR3 nucleotides are TGTGCCAGCAGCCCCCGAGGGACTAGCGGGGGGGCCCAAGAGACCCAGTACTTC.

On this clonotype itself: One junction end does not reproduce the germline sequence, and a read error may be involved. V is TRBV7-7 and J is TRBJ2-1; TRBD1 matches 11 bases. The germline V gene has CDR1 SSHAT and CDR2 FNYEAQ (reference sequence). The length of the CDR3 is 17 residues. CDR3 residues: CASSSKKPGQGGNEQFF. In nucleotides, the CDR3 is TGTGCTAGCAGCTCCAAAAAACCGGGACAGGGGGGCAATGAGCAGTTCTTC.

This clonotype has a handful of counts. V is TRBV20-1 and J is TRBJ2-4; 10 nucleotides align to TRBD2. This CDR3 comprises 14 residues. Germline V gives CDR1 DFQATT, CDR2 SNEGSKA (reference sequence). With V trimmed by 6 bases and J by 5 bases, 7 bases remained unmatched. The CDR3 spells CSAPSGRAENIQYF. CDR3 DNA: TGCAGTGCCCCAAGCGGGAGGGCCGAAAACATTCAGTACTTC.

This sequence joins TRBV20-1 and TRBJ1-1, with TRBD1 as a possible D gene (6 bases). The CDR3 extends over 14 amino acids. V was pared by 3 bases and J by 1 base, with 12 bases between. Germline V gene data show CDR1 as DFQATT and CDR2 as SNEGSKA (reference sequence). The CDR3 sequence: CSARMGHANTEAFF. CDR3 coding DNA: TGCAGTGCTAGGATGGGACACGCGAACACTGAAGCTTTCTTT.

V usage is TRBV20-1 and J usage is TRBJ2-1; 7 bases align to TRBD2. Germline V gene lookup returns CDR1 DFQATT and CDR2 SNEGSKA (reference sequence). With 5 bases clipped from V and 2 bases from J, the junction kept 12 bases outside the gene matches. The CDR3 is 16 amino acids. The CDR3 protein is CSAGHPPGGAYNEQFF. In nucleotides, the CDR3 is TGCAGTGCTGGACACCCCCCGGGAGGTGCCTACAATGAGCAGTTCTTC.

This clonotype was found many times. The V call is TRBV4-3, the J call TRBJ1-1; a possible D gene is TRBD1 (6 bases). CDR1 and CDR2 from the germline V gene are LGHNA and YSLEER. V lost 5 bases to trimming and J lost 1 base, with 14 bases between them. This CDR3 spans 15 amino acids. The chain's CDR3 is CASSTTRGENTEAFF. The CDR3 DNA sequence: TGCGCCAGCAGCACTACCAGGGGAGAGAACACTGAAGCTTTCTTT.

The chain couples TRBV20-1 to TRBJ2-1; D might be TRBD2 (5 bases). Germline V gives CDR1 DFQATT, CDR2 SNEGSKA (reference sequence). The V gene lost 3 bases and the J gene lost 0 bases, with 15 bases spanning the gap. The CDR3 runs 16 residues. Here the CDR3 DNA reads TGCAGTGCTAGCGGCGGGCGGAGAAGCTCCTACAATGAGCAGTTCTTC. Its protein product is CSASGGRRSSYNEQFF.

This clonotype showed up just a few times. V is TRBV6-1 and J is TRBJ2-1; the D gene is possibly TRBD1 (6 bases). V lost 10 bases and J 9 bases, leaving 22 bases between the germline ends. This CDR3 contains 14 residues. Germline lookup yields CDR1 MNHNS and CDR2 SASEGT. CDR3 loop: CATYAGNRVGEQFF. In nucleotides, the CDR3 is TGTGCCACCTACGCGGGCAACAGGGTTGGTGAGCAGTTCTTC.